Each of the 7 T cell receptor beta chains below was sequenced from the same sample in a study of Graves' ophthalmopathy and Graves' hyperthyroidism. Amplifying from RNA transcripts, the study obtained TCR beta CDR3 regions. First-round RT-PCR with HTBI primers preceded a second-round multiplex PCR. TCRdb re-derived calls from the multiplex PCR reads in MiXCR, one entry per CDR3 protein. The data show approximately 330,000 distinct CDR3 sequences, with about a sixth seen just once and roughly 12% held by the top ten. The sample comprised peripheral blood. Receptors originate from an adult man with Graves' ophthalmopathy.

This clonotype was counted only a few times. The chain links TRBV12-5 to TRBJ2-2; 7 bases map to TRBD2. Germline V gene data show CDR1 as LGHNT and CDR2 as FRNRAP. V was pared by 7 bases and J by 0 bases, with 5 bases of the junction left unmatched. There are 15 residues in the CDR3. The CDR3 DNA reads TGTGCTAGTGCGAGGAGCGGGACGAACACCGGGGAGCTGTTTTTT. It yields the protein CASARSGTNTGELFF.

There are many counts of this clonotype. The V and J genes are TRBV19 and TRBJ1-6; no clear D. The CDR3 is 17 residues long. Germline loops: CDR1 LNHDA, CDR2 SQIVND (reference sequence). V was clipped by 6 bases and J by 0 bases, with 15 bases between them. This CDR3 is CASRPQTGSSYNSPLHF. The CDR3 DNA is TGTGCCAGTAGGCCTCAAACGGGGAGCTCCTATAATTCACCCCTCCACTTT.

This clonotype was detected ten times or more. The J gene is TRBJ1-1, the V gene TRBV14; 7 nucleotides agree with TRBD1. Per germline, CDR1 SGHDN and CDR2 FVKESK. Germline trimming cut 1 base from V and 5 bases from J; bases unmatched to any gene: 1. The CDR3 has 13 residues. CDR3: CASSQVTGTEAFF. The DNA for the CDR3 is TGTGCCAGCAGCCAAGTGACAGGGACTGAAGCTTTCTTT.

This clonotype has a count of ten or more. The chain has TRBV18 and TRBJ2-5; no reliable D call. Trimming took 1 base from V and 5 from J, leaving 14 bases between them. This CDR3 has 15 residues. CDR1 and CDR2 from the germline V gene are KGHSH and LQKENI. CDR3 residues: CASSPLWGRRETQYF. The CDR3 region has the DNA TGTGCCAGCTCACCACTGTGGGGTAGGCGGGAGACCCAGTACTTC.

This clonotype has a count of ten or more. Germline and junction disagree at one end, which may indicate a read error. V is TRBV7-9 and J is TRBJ1-1; the match to TRBD1 covers 7 bases. Germline values: CDR1 SEHNR, CDR2 FQNEAQ (reference sequence). The length of the CDR3 is 15 residues. This chain's CDR3 is CASGFSGTANTEAFF. The CDR3, as DNA: TGTGCCAGCGGCTTCTCCGGGACAGCGAACACTGAAGCTTTCTTT.

This clonotype was recorded many times. This chain joins TRBV6-1 and TRBJ1-2; no reliable D call. Per germline, CDR1 MNHNS and CDR2 SASEGT. CDR3 length equals 13 residues. V lost 6 bases and J lost 4, with 12 bases in between. CDR3 loop: CASSPDGSYGYTF. The CDR3 nucleotides read TGTGCCAGCAGCCCCGACGGGTCCTATGGCTACACCTTC.

The rearrangement joins TRBV7-2 to TRBJ2-7; D unclear. Germline-derived CDR1 and CDR2 are SGHTA and FQGNSA. V was cut by 5 bases and J by 4 bases, with 12 bases left in between. The CDR3 covers 13 residues. The CDR3 bases are TGTGCCAGCAGCCGCCGCTCATCTTACGAGCAGTACTTC. As protein: CASSRRSSYEQYF.